A single sample is the source of the 21 T cell receptor beta chains below, sequenced in a study of CD8 T cells in ankylosing spondylitis. TCRdb ran MiXCR on the 5' RACE reads and lists one entry per CDR3 protein. The table lists more than 150,000 distinct CDR3 sequences, 9.5% to 15% of them singletons. Sequences were obtained from blood, either unsorted or a sorted T cell fraction (not recorded which). These receptors all come from a male donor with ankylosing spondylitis or in good health (not recorded which).

This chain links TRBV7-9 with TRBJ2-2, with TRBD1 matching over 11 bases. Germline CDR1 is SEHNR and CDR2 is FQNEAQ (reference sequence). CDR3 size: 17 residues. V shed 5 bases, J shed 5 bases, and the junction held 10 bases outside the gene matches. The CDR3 here is CASSPLGQGGRTGELFF. The DNA for the CDR3 is TGTGCCAGCAGCCCCTTGGGACAGGGGGGAAGAACCGGGGAGCTGTTTTTT.

This clonotype was counted only a few times. The chain uses TRBV15 and TRBJ1-2, with 8 bases matching TRBD1. After removal of 5 bases from V and 3 bases from J, the junction contained 2 bases not matched to a gene. CDR3 length: 13 amino acids. CDR1 LNHNV and CDR2 YYDKDF come from the germline V gene (reference sequence). CDR3 sequence (DNA): TGTGCCACCAGCGGACAGGGCTACTATGGCTACACCTTC. The encoded protein is CATSGQGYYGYTF.

This clonotype was counted at least ten times. This sequence joins TRBV12-3 or TRBV12-4 and TRBJ1-5; D not certain. This CDR3 spans 13 amino acids. V gave up 0 bases and J gave up 5 bases, with 5 bases separating them. CDR3 nucleotides: TGTGCCAGCAGTTTAGCGGAGTATCAGCCCCAGCATTTT. Amino acids: CASSLAEYQPQHF.

This clonotype was counted a few times. This sequence joins TRBV20-1 and TRBJ2-4; D gene uncertain. CDR1 and CDR2 (germline): DFQATT, SNEGSKA (reference sequence). The CDR3 is 13 amino acids. V gave up 3 bases and J gave up 6 bases, with 12 bases separating them. CDR3 bases: TGCAGTGCTAGGGACGAGGCCCCAAACATTCAGTACTTC. Translated, it gives CSARDEAPNIQYF.

This clonotype was detected only a few times. This chain links TRBV27 with TRBJ2-7; 8 bases are shared with TRBD1. This CDR3 comprises 14 residues. Looked up from germline, CDR1 is MNHEY and CDR2 is SMNVEV (reference sequence). The junction had 14 bases not matched to a gene; V was cut back by 9 bases and J by 7 bases. This CDR3 reads CASKMGQVSREQYF. The CDR3 DNA reads as TGTGCCAGTAAAATGGGACAGGTCTCACGAGAGCAGTACTTC.

This clonotype showed up many times. The chain joins TRBV25-1 to TRBJ2-6; maybe TRBD1 (6 bases). This CDR3 has 14 residues. Between the trimmed V and J ends, which lost 6 bases and 2 bases, there was a span of 8 bases. CDR1 MGHDK and CDR2 SYGVNS come from the germline V gene. The CDR3 region is CASSPGAGANVLTF. In DNA, the CDR3 is TGTGCCAGCAGCCCAGGGGCTGGGGCCAACGTCCTGACTTTC.

This clonotype has only a few counts. V usage is TRBV20-1 and J usage is TRBJ1-6, with D unclear. CDR1 is DFQATT and CDR2 is SNEGSKA in the germline V gene (reference sequence). Trimming pared 1 base from V and 0 bases from J, leaving 7 bases between. CDR3 length: 15 residues. Written as DNA, the CDR3 is TGCAGTGCTAGAGTCACTAGCTCCTATAATTCACCCCTCCACTTT. Its protein product is CSARVTSSYNSPLHF.

The chain couples TRBV20-1 to TRBJ2-1; 12 positions agree with TRBD2. CDR1 and CDR2 from the germline V gene are DFQATT and SNEGSKA (reference sequence). V shed 4 bases, J shed 10 bases, and the junction held 8 bases outside the gene matches. CDR3 length equals 14 residues. CDR3 sequence (DNA): TGCAGTGCTAATGCACTAGCGGGAGGAGACGAGCAGTTCTTC. It encodes CSANALAGGDEQFF.

This clonotype turned up a few times. V gene TRBV29-1 combines with J gene TRBJ2-1; the D gene is possibly TRBD1 (5 bases). The CDR3 loop spans 13 amino acids. Trimming shortened V by 1 base and J by 15 bases, and 19 bases separated the two germline ends. Germline V gene data show CDR1 as SQVTM and CDR2 as ANQGSEA. The CDR3 here is CSVEVPDSTKGFF. CDR3 nucleotide sequence: TGCAGCGTTGAAGTTCCCGACAGCACGAAAGGGTTCTTC.

J is TRBJ2-7 and V is TRBV6-5, with TRBD1 matching over 9 bases. This CDR3 region has 14 residues. Germline CDR1 MNHEY, CDR2 SVGAGI. After removal of 5 bases from V and 4 bases from J, the junction contained 6 bases not matched to a gene. Here the CDR3 reads CASSNRGLGYEQYF. The CDR3 coding sequence is TGTGCCAGCAGTAACAGGGGGCTCGGGTACGAGCAGTACTTC.

The chain carries TRBV9 and TRBJ2-2; 9 bases align to TRBD1. CDR1 is SGDLS, CDR2 YYNGEE, per germline. The CDR3 contains 16 residues. Trimming removed 4 bases from V and 5 bases from J; junction bases left unmatched: 9. CDR3 sequence reads: CASSLSGTGITGELFF. CDR3 nucleotide sequence: TGTGCCAGCAGCCTTTCCGGGACAGGGATTACCGGGGAGCTGTTTTTT.

The chain couples TRBV27 to TRBJ2-1; TRBD2 aligns across 10 bases. The CDR3 spans 18 residues. The germline gives CDR1 MNHEY, CDR2 SMNVEV (reference sequence). V trimming: 2 bases; J trimming: 8 bases; junction bases outside the gene matches: 15. CDR3 amino acids: CASSLTGAGLAFSDEQFF. For the CDR3, the DNA is TGTGCCAGCAGTTTAACAGGGGCGGGACTAGCGTTTAGCGATGAGCAGTTCTTC.

This clonotype was seen only a few times. V and J are TRBV3-1 and TRBJ1-5; 8 bases are shared with TRBD1. The J segment lost 4 bases and the V segment lost 0 bases, leaving 14 bases of the junction unmatched. The germline CDR1 and CDR2 sequences are LGHDT and YNNKEL (reference sequence). The CDR3 runs to 19 residues. The CDR3 DNA reads TGTGCCAGCAGCCAAGATCCCTACTCAGGGGGCGGTAATAATCAGCCCCAGCATTTT. Translated, it gives CASSQDPYSGGGNNQPQHF.

This clonotype has only a few counts. The V call is TRBV20-1, the J call TRBJ2-1, with D perhaps TRBD1 (5 bases). The germline CDR1 and CDR2 sequences are DFQATT and SNEGSKA (reference sequence). V lost 0 bases to trimming and J lost 4 bases, with 16 bases between them. The CDR3 length is 16 residues. This CDR3 reads CSARDLSGREYNEQFF. The CDR3 region has the DNA TGCAGTGCTAGAGATCTTTCGGGCAGGGAATACAATGAGCAGTTCTTC.

This clonotype has a single count. V gene TRBV13 combines with J gene TRBJ2-1; 11 bases align to TRBD2. Germline loops: CDR1 PRHDT, CDR2 FYEKMQ (reference sequence). The V segment lost 0 bases and the J segment 5 bases; nucleotides outside the gene matches: 6. This CDR3 is built from 17 residues. This CDR3 is CASSLGRTSGPNNEQFF. DNA for the CDR3: TGTGCCAGCAGCTTAGGGCGGACTAGCGGGCCTAACAATGAGCAGTTCTTC. Based on the CDR3 plus reference TRBV13 and TRBJ2-1, the full variable domain is AAGVIQSPRHLIKEKRETATLKCYPIPRHDTVYWYQQGPGQDPQFLISFYEKMQSDKGSIPDRFSAQQFSDYHSELNMSSLELGDSALYFCASSLGRTSGPNNEQFFGPGTRLTVL.

The rearrangement links TRBV7-9 to TRBJ2-5, with TRBD2 matching 7 bases. Germline-derived CDR1 and CDR2 are SEHNR and FQNEAQ (reference sequence). After removal of 5 bases from V and 2 bases from J, the junction contained 11 bases not matched to a gene. The CDR3 consists of 16 residues. CDR3 DNA: TGTGCCAGCAGCCCCTTAGCGGGCCTATCGCAAGAGACCCAGTACTTC. As protein: CASSPLAGLSQETQYF. Supplemented by reference TRBV7-9 and TRBJ2-5, the full variable domain reads DTGVSQNPRHKITKRGQNVTFRCDPISEHNRLYWYRQTLGQGPEFLTYFQNEAQLEKSRLLSDRFSAERPKGSFSTLEIQRTEQGDSAMYLCASSPLAGLSQETQYFGPGTRLLVL.

Here the CDR3 DNA reads TGCAGCGTTGAAAATCCCGGGGAGCTGTTTTTT. This encodes CSVENPGELFF. The rearrangement joins TRBV29-1 to TRBJ2-2; unclear D gene. CDR3 length: 11 residues. Germline CDR1 SQVTM, CDR2 ANQGSEA. The ends were cut back, 2 bases at V and 6 bases at J, with 4 bases in the middle.

This rearrangement joins TRBV20-1 to TRBJ2-7, with D perhaps matching TRBD1 (6 bases). The CDR3 is 13 residues long. CDR1 is DFQATT, CDR2 SNEGSKA, per germline (reference sequence). Trimming shortened V by 3 bases and J by 6 bases, and 15 bases separated the two germline ends. CDR3 sequence reads: CSAREDSLSEQYF. The CDR3 nucleotides are TGCAGTGCTAGGGAGGACAGTCTCTCCGAGCAGTACTTC.

The gene calls are TRBV20-1 and TRBJ2-2; TRBD2 matches 10 bases. The CDR3 length is 18 residues. The V segment lost 5 bases and the J segment 0 bases; nucleotides outside the gene matches: 12. CDR1 is DFQATT and CDR2 is SNEGSKA in the germline V gene (reference sequence). The CDR3 here is CSALETSGERSNTGELFF. The CDR3 DNA sequence: TGCAGTGCTTTGGAAACTAGCGGGGAGAGATCGAACACCGGGGAGCTGTTTTTT.

This clonotype was seen more than once but under ten times. This rearrangement joins TRBV20-1 to TRBJ2-7; TRBD1 aligns across 7 bases. The CDR3 length is 14 residues. CDR1 is DFQATT, CDR2 SNEGSKA, per germline (reference sequence). With V trimmed by 6 bases and J by 3 bases, 11 bases remained unmatched. In nucleotides, the CDR3 is TGCAGTGCCCTTCCCGGGGACAGCTACTACGAGCAGTACTTC. It translates to CSALPGDSYYEQYF.

In its sample, this clonotype was seen a few times. V and J are TRBV27 and TRBJ2-2; D perhaps matches TRBD1 (6 bases). The V end lost 9 bases, the J end lost 7 bases, and 12 bases lay between the germline ends. From germline, CDR1 is MNHEY and CDR2 SMNVEV (reference sequence). The CDR3 totals 12 residues. CDR3 in amino acids: CASHRGGGELFF. CDR3 nucleotide sequence: TGTGCCAGTCACAGAGGGGGCGGGGAGCTGTTTTTT.